Below are 25 T cell receptor beta chains sequenced from a single sample in a study of T-cell reconstitution after alpha-beta-depleted transplantation in children. Unique molecular identifiers were incorporated during preparation of the TCRbeta library. Using its own MiXCR run on the PCR reads, TCRdb lists one record per CDR3 protein. The sample consists of 610,000 or so distinct CDR3 sequences, 25% to 30% of them appearing once. This specimen consisted of PBMCs, obtained before TCRalphabeta/CD19-depleted stem cell transplant. Receptors were obtained from a boy less than two years old with Wiskott-Aldrich syndrome, due to receive a stem cell transplant.

The chain links TRBV5-1 to TRBJ2-1; tentative D call: TRBD2 (6 bases). V lost 0 bases and J lost 6, with 10 bases in between. This CDR3 is built from 14 residues. Germline V gene lookup returns CDR1 SGHRS and CDR2 YFSETQ. CDR3 region: CASSLGEVRNEQFF. In nucleotides, the CDR3 is TGCGCCAGCAGCTTGGGGGAGGTTCGCAATGAGCAGTTCTTC.

The chain links TRBV18 to TRBJ2-7; maybe TRBD2 (5 bases). With 1 base removed from V and 5 bases from J, the gap between germline ends came to 15 bases. Germline assignment: CDR1 KGHSH and CDR2 LQKENI. There are 15 residues in the CDR3. CDR3 residues: CASSPRIAGSDEQYF. The CDR3 nucleotides read TGTGCCAGCTCACCACGGATCGCGGGCTCGGACGAGCAGTACTTC.

This clonotype was detected a few times. CDR3 nucleotides: TGCAGTGCCACAGGGAGCTCCTATAATTCACCCCTCCACTTT. This codes for CSATGSSYNSPLHF. The gene calls are TRBV20-1 and TRBJ1-6; possible D gene TRBD1, 6 bases. V lost 6 bases to trimming and J lost 0 bases, with 9 bases between them. CDR3 length: 14 amino acids. Germline V gene sequence: CDR1 DFQATT, CDR2 SNEGSKA (reference sequence).

V is TRBV2 and J is TRBJ2-3, with 9 bases lining up with TRBD1. Germline values: CDR1 SNHLY, CDR2 FYNNEI. With 8 bases clipped from V and 6 bases from J, the junction kept 9 bases outside the gene matches. The CDR3 is 14 amino acids. The CDR3 here is CASRPGTGFDTQYF. In DNA form, the CDR3 reads TGTGCCAGCCGACCCGGGACAGGGTTTGATACGCAGTATTTT. The entire variable domain, with the rest obtained from reference TRBV2 and TRBJ2-3, is as follows: EPEVTQTPSHQVTQMGQEVILRCVPISNHLYFYWYRQILGQKVEFLVSFYNNEISEKSEIFDDQFSVERPDGSNFTLKIRSTKLEDSAMYFCASRPGTGFDTQYFGPGTRLTVL.

This chain connects TRBV7-9 to TRBJ2-1; 10 bases are shared with TRBD2. The CDR3 sequence is 17 residues long. In germline, CDR1 is SEHNR, CDR2 FQNEAQ (reference sequence). V lost 5 bases, J lost 4 bases, and 11 bases stayed unmatched. Written as DNA, the CDR3 is TGTGCCAGCAGCCCGGGGAGCGGGAGGGGAATTTACAATGAGCAGTTCTTC. It codes for CASSPGSGRGIYNEQFF.

The chain uses TRBV5-6 and TRBJ2-7, with TRBD2 matching over 10 bases. Trimming took 2 bases from V and 3 from J; bases not matched to a gene: 8. Germline CDR1 SGHDT, CDR2 YYEEEE. The CDR3 consists of 16 residues. The CDR3 coding sequence is TGTGCCAGCAGCTTTTTGGCTAGCGGGAGAGGCTACGAGCAGTACTTC. Protein sequence: CASSFLASGRGYEQYF.

This clonotype was observed a few times. The CDR3 loop reads CASSLMATNTDTQYF. The CDR3 DNA reads TGCGCCAGCAGCTTGATGGCTACCAACACAGATACGCAGTATTTT. The chain couples TRBV5-1 to TRBJ2-3; no firm D call. Germline CDR1 is SGHRS and CDR2 is YFSETQ. Between the trimmed V and J ends, which lost 1 base and 2 bases, there was a span of 11 bases. The CDR3 extends over 15 amino acids.

The chain links TRBV7-9 to TRBJ2-2; D is perhaps TRBD2 (5 bases). Trimming took off 3 bases at V and 0 bases at J, with 11 bases between the two ends. Germline loops: CDR1 SEHNR, CDR2 FQNEAQ (reference sequence). This CDR3 contains 16 residues. The CDR3 sequence: CASSFSVSANTGELFF. DNA of the CDR3: TGTGCCAGCAGCTTTAGCGTCAGCGCGAACACCGGGGAGCTGTTTTTT.

This chain joins TRBV10-1 and TRBJ1-1; D is possibly TRBD1 (6 bases). This CDR3 is 14 amino acids long. V lost 6 bases and J 1 base, leaving 12 bases between the germline ends. Germline values: CDR1 WNHNN, CDR2 SYGVQD (reference sequence). The CDR3 bases are TGCGCCAGCAGGAAGGGGGACCCGAACACTGAAGCTTTCTTT. Residues: CASRKGDPNTEAFF.

This clonotype was counted between two and nine times. This chain uses TRBV30 with TRBJ1-6; D gene ambiguous. Germline V gene lookup returns CDR1 GTSNPN and CDR2 SVGIG (reference sequence). V was pared by 3 bases and J by 0 bases, with 6 bases between. The CDR3 sequence is 14 residues long. CDR3 sequence: CAWRLGSYNSPLHF. CDR3 bases: TGTGCCTGGAGACTCGGCTCCTATAATTCACCCCTCCACTTT.

This clonotype came up a few times. The chain employs TRBV6-5 and TRBJ2-1, with TRBD2 matching over 12 bases. Trimming at V came to 2 bases and at J to 7 bases, leaving 6 bases not matched to a gene. CDR1 is MNHEY and CDR2 is SVGAGI in the germline V gene. The CDR3 length is 16 residues. The CDR3 DNA is TGTGCCAGCAGTTACCTCCTAGCGGGAGGGAGTAATGAGCAGTTCTTC. It specifies CASSYLLAGGSNEQFF.

This rearrangement joins TRBV10-1 to TRBJ2-3; tentative D call: TRBD2 (6 bases). V was cut by 3 bases and J by 5 bases, with 9 bases left in between. Germline CDR1 is WNHNN and CDR2 is SYGVQD (reference sequence). CDR3 length: 13 amino acids. The CDR3, as DNA: TGCGCCAGCAGTGATAGCGGTGGAGATACGCAGTATTTT. This encodes CASSDSGGDTQYF.

The rearrangement joins TRBV28 to TRBJ2-7; tentative D call: TRBD1 (5 bases). This CDR3 is 15 amino acids long. Trimming pared 0 bases from V and 2 bases from J, leaving 11 bases between. Germline loops: CDR1 MDHEN, CDR2 SYDVKM. CDR3 DNA: TGTGCCAGCAGTTTATGGGGCAGGGCCCCCTACGAGCAGTACTTC. Its protein is CASSLWGRAPYEQYF.

The genes are TRBV6-1 and TRBJ2-7; D could derive from TRBD1 or TRBD2 (7 bases each). CDR1 and CDR2 from the germline V gene are MNHNS and SASEGT. The length of the CDR3 is 17 residues. V lost 7 bases to trimming and J lost 2 bases, with 24 bases between them. The CDR3 protein is CASTVRRTGEGTYEQYF. The CDR3 DNA is TGTGCCAGCACCGTAAGGAGAACAGGGGAGGGCACCTACGAGCAGTACTTC.

V is TRBV5-1 and J is TRBJ1-1; 7 nucleotides line up with TRBD1. The germline V gene encodes CDR1 SGHRS and CDR2 YFSETQ. The CDR3 has 14 residues. J lost 0 bases, V lost 3 bases, and 2 bases had no gene match. CDR3 DNA sequence: TGCGCCAGCAGCTGGGACAGACTGAACACTGAAGCTTTCTTT. It specifies CASSWDRLNTEAFF.

There are a few counts of this clonotype. This rearrangement joins TRBV21-1 to TRBJ1-6; the table's D call, TRBD1, was not checked against the DNA. TRBV21-1 is annotated as a pseudogene. This CDR3 region has 16 residues. The CDR3 sequence is CASSSSPGHYNSPLHF. DNA for the CDR3: TGTGCCAGCAGCTCCTCTCCGGGACATTATAATTCACCCCTCCACTTT.

This chain connects TRBV20-1 to TRBJ2-1; 7 bases map to TRBD2. The CDR3 runs to 16 residues. V was clipped by 6 bases and J by 3 bases; unmatched bases: 14. CDR1 is DFQATT and CDR2 is SNEGSKA in the germline V gene (reference sequence). This CDR3 is CSAFIPRGGSYNEQFF. CDR3 nucleotide sequence: TGCAGTGCCTTTATCCCCCGCGGCGGGAGCTACAATGAGCAGTTCTTC.

This clonotype appeared a few times. This chain connects TRBV5-1 to TRBJ2-1; 12 bases align to TRBD2. The CDR3 is 16 amino acids. V shed 0 bases and J 10 bases; nucleotides not matched to a gene: 8. Germline-derived CDR1 and CDR2 are SGHRS and YFSETQ. This CDR3 is CASSLASSGRAYEQFF. In DNA form, the CDR3 reads TGCGCCAGCAGCTTGGCCTCTAGCGGGAGGGCATACGAGCAGTTCTTC.

The chain employs TRBV20-1 and TRBJ2-5; 10 bases fit TRBD2. The CDR3 extends over 12 amino acids. Germline CDR1 reads DFQATT; CDR2 reads SNEGSKA (reference sequence). The V segment lost 6 bases and the J segment 8 bases; nucleotides outside the gene matches: 6. CDR3 amino acids: CSALLAGETQYF. CDR3 nucleotides: TGCAGTGCCCTTCTAGCGGGAGAAACCCAGTACTTC.

This chain joins TRBV5-1 and TRBJ2-5; no firm D call. The V gene lost 4 bases and the J gene lost 2 bases, with 18 bases spanning the gap. CDR3 length: 16 amino acids. The V gene's germline CDR1 is SGHRS and CDR2 YFSETQ. For the CDR3, the DNA is TGCGCCAGCAGCCTGGGCCTTCTGGTCCCACAAGAGACCCAGTACTTC. Protein: CASSLGLLVPQETQYF.

The chain has TRBV27 and TRBJ1-5; D unresolved. V lost 8 bases, J lost 0 bases, and 11 bases lay in between. This CDR3 is built from 14 residues. CDR1 is MNHEY, CDR2 SMNVEV, per germline (reference sequence). The CDR3 here is CASSVSNSNQPQHF. CDR3 in DNA: TGTGCCAGCTCGGTCAGCAATAGCAATCAGCCCCAGCATTTT.

This clonotype was counted a single time. The chain has TRBV3-1 and TRBJ2-3, with D perhaps TRBD2 (6 bases). CDR1 LGHDT and CDR2 YNNKEL come from the germline V gene (reference sequence). CDR3 length: 15 residues. Trimming took off 1 base at V and 1 base at J, with 9 bases between the two ends. CDR3 protein: CASSQAGDRTDTQYF. For the CDR3, the DNA is TGTGCCAGCAGCCAAGCGGGAGACCGCACAGATACGCAGTATTTT.

The gene calls are TRBV5-1 and TRBJ2-1, with a weak D call TRBD2 (5 bases). The CDR3 is 14 residues long. Trimming left V 0 bases short and J 6 bases short, with 10 bases between. Germline lookup yields CDR1 SGHRS and CDR2 YFSETQ. CDR3 in amino acids: CASSLGRSLNEQFF. The CDR3 coding sequence is TGCGCCAGCAGCTTGGGGAGGTCTCTCAATGAGCAGTTCTTC.

The V call is TRBV10-3, the J call TRBJ2-1; TRBD1 agrees at 10 bases. The CDR3 spans 14 residues. The J segment lost 0 bases and the V segment lost 9 bases, leaving 2 bases of the junction unmatched. The germline gives CDR1 ENHRY, CDR2 SYGVKD. This CDR3 reads CAIRDRGSYNEQFF. CDR3 DNA: TGTGCCATTAGGGACAGGGGCTCCTACAATGAGCAGTTCTTC.

In nucleotides, the CDR3 is TGCGCCAGCAGCTTGGGACCCGACAGGGTTTGGGGATACGAGCAGTACTTC. It codes for CASSLGPDRVWGYEQYF. The chain combines TRBV5-1 with TRBJ2-7; 7 nucleotides agree with TRBD1. The length of the CDR3 is 17 residues. Germline assignment: CDR1 SGHRS and CDR2 YFSETQ. The trim removed 0 bases at V and 4 bases at J, leaving 13 bases unmatched.